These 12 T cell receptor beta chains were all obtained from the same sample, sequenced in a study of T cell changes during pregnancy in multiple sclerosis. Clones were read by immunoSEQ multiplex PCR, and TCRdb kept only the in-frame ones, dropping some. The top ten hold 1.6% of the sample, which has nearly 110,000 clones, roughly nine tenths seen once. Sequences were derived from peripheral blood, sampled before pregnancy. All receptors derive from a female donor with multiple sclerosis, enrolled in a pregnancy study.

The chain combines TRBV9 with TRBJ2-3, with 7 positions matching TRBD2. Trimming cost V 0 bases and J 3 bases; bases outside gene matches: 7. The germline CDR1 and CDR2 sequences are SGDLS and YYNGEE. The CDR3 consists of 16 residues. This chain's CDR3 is CASSVARGMGTDTQYF. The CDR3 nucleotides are TGTGCCAGCAGCGTAGCGCGGGGGATGGGGACAGATACGCAGTATTTT. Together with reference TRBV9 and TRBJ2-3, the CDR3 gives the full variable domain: DSGVTQTPKHLITATGQRVTLRCSPRSGDLSVYWYQQSLDQGLQFLIQYYNGEERAKGNILERFSAQQFPDLHSELNLSSLELGDSALYFCASSVARGMGTDTQYFGPGTRLTVL.

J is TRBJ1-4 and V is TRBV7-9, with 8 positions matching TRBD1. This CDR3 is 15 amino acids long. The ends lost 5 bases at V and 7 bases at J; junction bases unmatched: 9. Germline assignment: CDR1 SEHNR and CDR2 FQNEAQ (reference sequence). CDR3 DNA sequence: TGTGCCAGCAGCACCGGACAGGGCAAGGGTGAAAAACTGTTTTTT. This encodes CASSTGQGKGEKLFF.

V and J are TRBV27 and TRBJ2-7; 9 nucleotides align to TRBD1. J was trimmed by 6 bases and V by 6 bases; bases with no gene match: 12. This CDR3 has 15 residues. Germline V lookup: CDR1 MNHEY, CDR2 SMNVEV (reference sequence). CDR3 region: CASSRTGTGPGEQYF. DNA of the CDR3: TGTGCCAGCAGCCGTACCGGGACAGGGCCCGGCGAGCAGTACTTC.

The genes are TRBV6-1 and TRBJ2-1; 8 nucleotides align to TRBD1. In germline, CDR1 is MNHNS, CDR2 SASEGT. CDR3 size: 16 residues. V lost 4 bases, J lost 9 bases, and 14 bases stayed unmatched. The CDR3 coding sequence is TGTGCCAGCAGTGTTTTGGACAGGGTGGGCTTTGGTGAGCAGTTCTTC. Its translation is CASSVLDRVGFGEQFF.

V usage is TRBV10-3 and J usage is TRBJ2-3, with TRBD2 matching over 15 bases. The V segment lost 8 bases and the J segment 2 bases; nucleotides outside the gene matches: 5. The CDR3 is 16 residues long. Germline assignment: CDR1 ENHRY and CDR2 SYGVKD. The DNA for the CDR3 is TGTGCCATCGGGGGACTAGCGGGGGGAACCACAGATACGCAGTATTTT. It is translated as CAIGGLAGGTTDTQYF.

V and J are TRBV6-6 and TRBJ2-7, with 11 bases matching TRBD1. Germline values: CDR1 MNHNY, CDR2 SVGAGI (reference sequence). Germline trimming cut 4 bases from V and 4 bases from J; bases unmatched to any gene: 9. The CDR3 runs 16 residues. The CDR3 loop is CASSSGGGQGVYEQYF. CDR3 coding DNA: TGTGCCAGCAGTTCCGGGGGGGGACAGGGGGTTTACGAGCAGTACTTC.

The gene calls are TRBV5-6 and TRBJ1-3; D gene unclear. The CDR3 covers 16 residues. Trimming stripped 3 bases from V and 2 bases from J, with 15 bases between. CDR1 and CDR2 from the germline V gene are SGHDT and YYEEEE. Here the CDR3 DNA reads TGTGCCAGCAGCTGGGCGAATGGAGGGCCTGGAAACACCATATATTTT. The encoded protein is CASSWANGGPGNTIYF.

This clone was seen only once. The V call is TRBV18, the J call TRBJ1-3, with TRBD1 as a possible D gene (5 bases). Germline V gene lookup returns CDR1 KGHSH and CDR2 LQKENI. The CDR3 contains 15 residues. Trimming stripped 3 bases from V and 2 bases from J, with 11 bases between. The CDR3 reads CASSPTDKTGNTIYF. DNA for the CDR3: TGTGCCAGCTCACCGACGGACAAGACTGGAAACACCATATATTTT.

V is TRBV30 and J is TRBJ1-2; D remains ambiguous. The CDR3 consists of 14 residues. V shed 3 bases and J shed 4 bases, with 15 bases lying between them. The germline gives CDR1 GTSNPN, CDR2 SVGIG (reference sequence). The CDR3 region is CAWSLGSVFYGYTF. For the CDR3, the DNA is TGTGCCTGGAGCCTCGGGTCGGTCTTCTATGGCTACACCTTC.

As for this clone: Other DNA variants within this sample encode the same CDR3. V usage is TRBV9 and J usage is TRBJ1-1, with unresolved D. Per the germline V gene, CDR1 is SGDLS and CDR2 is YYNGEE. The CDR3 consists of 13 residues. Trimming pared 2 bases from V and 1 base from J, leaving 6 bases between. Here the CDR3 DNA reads TGTGCCAGCAGCGTCGCGGGGAACACTGAAGCTTTCTTT. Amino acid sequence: CASSVAGNTEAFF.

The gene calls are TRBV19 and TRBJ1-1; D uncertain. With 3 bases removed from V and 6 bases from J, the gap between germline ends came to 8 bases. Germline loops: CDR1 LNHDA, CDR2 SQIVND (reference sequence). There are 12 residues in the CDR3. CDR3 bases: TGTGCCAGTAGTATTGTGGGAGCTGAAGCTTTCTTT. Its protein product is CASSIVGAEAFF.

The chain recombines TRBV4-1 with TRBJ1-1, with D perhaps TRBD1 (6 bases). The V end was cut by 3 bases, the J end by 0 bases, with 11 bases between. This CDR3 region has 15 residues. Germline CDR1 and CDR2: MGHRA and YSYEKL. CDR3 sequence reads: CASSQGGPLNTEAFF. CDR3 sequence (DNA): TGCGCCAGCAGCCAGGGGGGGCCTTTGAACACTGAAGCTTTCTTT.